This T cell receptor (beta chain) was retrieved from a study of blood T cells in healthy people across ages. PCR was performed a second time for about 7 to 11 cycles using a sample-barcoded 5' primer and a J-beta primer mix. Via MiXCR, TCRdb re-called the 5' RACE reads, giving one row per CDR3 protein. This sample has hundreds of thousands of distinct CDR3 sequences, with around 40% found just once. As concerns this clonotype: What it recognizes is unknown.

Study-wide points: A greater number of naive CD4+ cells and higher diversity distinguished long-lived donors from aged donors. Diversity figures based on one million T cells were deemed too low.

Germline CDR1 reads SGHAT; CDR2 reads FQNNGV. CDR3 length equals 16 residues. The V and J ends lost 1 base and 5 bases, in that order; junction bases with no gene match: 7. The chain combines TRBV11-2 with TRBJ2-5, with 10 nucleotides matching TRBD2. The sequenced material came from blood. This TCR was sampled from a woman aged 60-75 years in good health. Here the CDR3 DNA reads TGTGCCAGCAGCTTAGCAGCGGGGGGGTATAAGGAGACCCAGTACTTC. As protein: CASSLAAGGYKETQYF. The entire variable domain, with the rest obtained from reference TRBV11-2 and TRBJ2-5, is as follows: EAGVAQSPRYKIIEKRQSVAFWCNPISGHATLYWYQQILGQGPKLLIQFQNNGVVDDSQLPKDRFSAERLKGVDSTLKIQPAKLEDSAVYLCASSLAAGGYKETQYFGPGTRLLVL.